A selection of T cell receptor beta chains follows, all from one sample in a study of T-cell memory formation after mild COVID-19. Each CDR3 protein gets one entry after TCRdb re-called the 5' RACE reads with MiXCR. The table lists about 400,000 distinct CDR3 sequences, approximately 15% of them singletons. Sequences were obtained from PBMCs or a T cell subset sorted from them (not recorded which). These receptors were taken from a man aged 18 to 29 who had mild COVID-19 (a few samples of this study predate the infection). Cell type and time point are not known. Both conserved end residues are part of each CDR3. Each record gives: clone size, CDR3 length, V gene, D gene, J gene, CDR3 protein, CDR3 DNA. D genes are given only for firm matches. Where a row states a size, it is once, few, many or the class of an expanded clone; other rows omit it.

size: few; length: 12; V: TRBV7-2; D: -; J: TRBJ1-5; CDR3: CASSTPNQPQHF; DNA: TGTGCCAGCAGCACCCCCAATCAGCCCCAGCATTTT
size: few; length: 13; V: TRBV24-1; D: TRBD1; J: TRBJ1-2; CDR3: CATSAPGQFGYTF; DNA: TGTGCCACCAGTGCCCCGGGACAGTTTGGCTACACCTTC
size: -; length: 13; V: TRBV29-1; D: -; J: TRBJ2-1; CDR3: CSVDRGTINEQFF; DNA: TGCAGCGTAGACCGCGGAACGATCAATGAGCAGTTCTTC
size: -; length: 14; V: TRBV12-3/TRBV12-4; D: -; J: TRBJ1-2; CDR3: CASSPTAGNYGYTF; DNA: TGTGCCAGCAGTCCTACCGCTGGGAACTATGGCTACACCTTC
size: -; length: 16; V: TRBV5-5; D: -; J: TRBJ2-3; CDR3: CASSAPPGERVDTQYF; DNA: TGTGCCAGCAGCGCCCCCCCAGGAGAGAGGGTAGATACGCAGTATTTT
size: -; length: 14; V: TRBV24-1; D: -; J: TRBJ2-1; CDR3: CATSDFPGQDEQFF; DNA: TGTGCCACCAGTGATTTTCCAGGTCAGGATGAGCAGTTCTTC
size: -; length: 13; V: TRBV6-1; D: -; J: TRBJ2-7; CDR3: CASSNRVYYEQYF; DNA: TGTGCCAGCAGTAACAGGGTTTACTACGAGCAGTACTTC
size: few; length: 13; V: TRBV7-2; D: -; J: TRBJ2-7; CDR3: CASSLVPGDEQYF; DNA: TGTGCCAGCAGCTTAGTCCCAGGGGACGAGCAGTACTTC
size: -; length: 13; V: TRBV12-3/TRBV12-4; D: -; J: TRBJ1-4; CDR3: CASRIGGREKLFF; DNA: TGTGCCAGCAGAATAGGGGGTCGTGAAAAACTGTTTTTT
size: -; length: 13; V: TRBV6-5; D: TRBD1; J: TRBJ2-7; CDR3: CASSSPGQGAQYF; DNA: TGTGCCAGCAGTTCACCGGGACAGGGAGCGCAGTACTTC
size: -; length: 15; V: TRBV5-1; D: TRBD1; J: TRBJ2-2; CDR3: CASSLGDRNTGELFF; DNA: TGCGCCAGCAGCTTGGGGGACAGGAACACCGGGGAGCTGTTTTTT
size: few; length: 16; V: TRBV18; D: -; J: TRBJ1-1; CDR3: CASSPAMGRPDAEAFF; DNA: TGTGCCAGCTCACCGGCAATGGGCAGGCCGGACGCTGAAGCTTTCTTT
size: few; length: 15; V: TRBV6-5; D: -; J: TRBJ1-3; CDR3: CASSYSPDSGNTIYF; DNA: TGTGCCAGCAGTTACTCACCCGACTCTGGAAACACCATATATTTT
size: -; length: 16; V: TRBV25-1; D: -; J: TRBJ1-3; CDR3: CASSDWGLSSGNTIYF; DNA: TGTGCCAGCAGTGATTGGGGGCTCAGCTCTGGAAACACCATATATTTT
size: -; length: 16; V: TRBV7-3; D: -; J: TRBJ2-2; CDR3: CASSLGPRANTGELFF; DNA: TGTGCCAGCAGCTTAGGACCCAGGGCGAACACCGGGGAGCTGTTTTTT
size: few; length: 13; V: TRBV27; D: -; J: TRBJ2-3; CDR3: CASSRAGPDTQYF; DNA: -
size: -; length: 16; V: TRBV7-9; D: -; J: TRBJ2-2; CDR3: CASLPMRDPNTGELFF; DNA: TGTGCCAGCCTTCCAATGCGGGACCCGAACACCGGGGAGCTGTTTTTT
size: few; length: 13; V: TRBV21-1; D: -; J: TRBJ2-5; CDR3: CASSMGGPETQYF; DNA: TGTGCCAGCAGCATGGGCGGACCGGAGACCCAGTACTTC
size: few; length: 17; V: TRBV4-3; D: TRBD2; J: TRBJ2-3; CDR3: CASSQEVAGGPGDTQYF; DNA: TGCGCCAGCAGCCAAGAGGTAGCGGGGGGGCCGGGAGATACGCAGTATTTT
size: -; length: 13; V: TRBV12-3/TRBV12-4; D: -; J: TRBJ1-1; CDR3: CASSLWVRTEAFF; DNA: TGTGCCAGCAGTTTATGGGTTCGCACTGAAGCTTTCTTT
size: few; length: 14; V: TRBV5-1; D: TRBD2; J: TRBJ2-7; CDR3: CASSSSGAPREQYF; DNA: TGCGCCAGCAGCAGTAGCGGGGCCCCTAGAGAGCAGTACTTC
size: few; length: 18; V: TRBV7-6; D: -; J: TRBJ2-2; CDR3: CASSSRENQRTLTGELFF; DNA: TGTGCCAGCAGCAGCCGAGAGAATCAACGCACACTAACCGGGGAGCTGTTTTTT
size: many; length: 14; V: TRBV5-1; D: TRBD2; J: TRBJ2-7; CDR3: CASRWTSGVYEQYF; DNA: TGCGCCAGCAGGTGGACTAGCGGAGTTTACGAGCAGTACTTC
size: -; length: 16; V: TRBV9; D: -; J: TRBJ1-6; CDR3: CASSRRASSYNSPLHF; DNA: TGTGCCAGCAGCCGACGGGCAAGCTCCTATAATTCACCCCTCCACTTT
size: -; length: 14; V: TRBV5-1; D: -; J: TRBJ1-1; CDR3: CASSSNAVNTEAFF; DNA: TGCGCCAGCAGCTCCAATGCGGTGAACACTGAAGCTTTCTTT
size: -; length: 12; V: TRBV5-4; D: -; J: TRBJ1-1; CDR3: CASSFTSGEAFF; DNA: TGTGCCAGCAGCTTTACGTCAGGTGAAGCTTTCTTT
size: few; length: 15; V: TRBV3-1; D: -; J: TRBJ2-5; CDR3: CASSQAPRPQETQYF; DNA: TGTGCCAGCAGCCAAGCCCCCCGACCACAAGAGACCCAGTACTTC
size: -; length: 18; V: TRBV6-1; D: TRBD2; J: TRBJ2-1; CDR3: CASSEEVFGGSPYNEQFF; DNA: TGTGCCAGCAGTGAAGAGGTGTTCGGGGGGTCCCCCTACAATGAGCAGTTCTTC
size: few; length: 15; V: TRBV7-6; D: TRBD2; J: TRBJ2-3; CDR3: CASRLTSGGDGTQYF; DNA: TGTGCCAGCAGATTGACTAGCGGGGGGGATGGTACGCAGTATTTT
size: -; length: 13; V: TRBV30; D: -; J: TRBJ2-5; CDR3: CAWSRGAQETQYF; DNA: TGTGCCTGGAGTAGGGGAGCACAAGAGACCCAGTACTTC
size: many; length: 13; V: TRBV20-1; D: TRBD1; J: TRBJ2-7; CDR3: CSASRDRGLEQYF; DNA: TGCAGTGCTAGCCGGGACAGGGGGCTCGAGCAGTACTTC
size: many; length: 13; V: TRBV5-5; D: -; J: TRBJ2-5; CDR3: CASIMSPRETQYF; DNA: TGTGCCAGCATCATGAGTCCGAGAGAGACCCAGTACTTC
size: few; length: 18; V: TRBV24-1; D: TRBD1; J: TRBJ2-2; CDR3: CATSDTKDRGRSTGELFF; DNA: TGTGCCACCAGTGATACCAAAGACAGGGGGCGCAGCACCGGGGAGCTGTTTTTT
size: few; length: 17; V: TRBV7-2; D: -; J: TRBJ2-6; CDR3: CASSLVLGSRGANVLTF; DNA: TGTGCCAGCAGCTTAGTCCTAGGGAGCCGTGGGGCCAACGTCCTGACTTTC
size: -; length: 13; V: TRBV29-1; D: -; J: TRBJ2-1; CDR3: CSVGSGGADEQFF; DNA: TGCAGCGTTGGTAGTGGGGGGGCGGATGAGCAGTTCTTC
size: few; length: 14; V: TRBV14; D: -; J: TRBJ2-2; CDR3: CASSQDRGVGELFF; DNA: TGTGCCAGCAGCCAAGATCGGGGCGTTGGGGAGCTGTTTTTT
size: -; length: 16; V: TRBV27; D: TRBD1; J: TRBJ1-5; CDR3: CASSSLTGGNYQPQHF; DNA: TGTGCCAGCAGTTCATTGACAGGGGGCAATTATCAGCCCCAGCATTTT
size: -; length: 15; V: TRBV3-1; D: -; J: TRBJ2-5; CDR3: CASSRLRGNQETQYF; DNA: TGTGCCAGCAGTCGACTTCGGGGTAACCAAGAGACCCAGTACTTC
size: -; length: 18; V: TRBV24-1; D: -; J: TRBJ1-1; CDR3: CATSDPLPGHLLGTEAFF; DNA: TGTGCCACCAGTGACCCACTCCCGGGACACCTGTTGGGGACTGAAGCTTTCTTT
size: many; length: 13; V: TRBV29-1; D: -; J: TRBJ1-5; CDR3: CSVAGRGNQPQHF; DNA: TGCAGCGTGGCGGGCAGGGGCAATCAGCCCCAGCATTTT
size: many; length: 15; V: TRBV5-1; D: TRBD1; J: TRBJ1-6; CDR3: CASSERGRSDSPLHF; DNA: TGCGCCAGCAGCGAAAGGGGGCGAAGTGATTCACCCCTCCACTTT
size: -; length: 14; V: TRBV20-1; D: -; J: TRBJ1-1; CDR3: CSARDLAGPGEAFF; DNA: TGCAGTGCTAGAGATCTTGCAGGACCGGGTGAAGCTTTCTTT
size: -; length: 15; V: TRBV4-2; D: -; J: TRBJ2-2; CDR3: CASSQEEGNTGELFF; DNA: TGTGCCAGCAGCCAAGAAGAAGGGAACACCGGGGAGCTGTTTTTT
size: -; length: 14; V: TRBV5-6; D: TRBD1; J: TRBJ1-5; CDR3: CASSQQGSNQPQHF; DNA: TGTGCCAGCAGTCAACAGGGGAGCAATCAGCCCCAGCATTTT
size: -; length: 17; V: TRBV12-3/TRBV12-4; D: -; J: TRBJ1-4; CDR3: CASSPTPGWGVDEKLFF; DNA: TGTGCCAGCAGTCCTACCCCGGGGTGGGGTGTGGATGAAAAACTGTTTTTT
size: few; length: 13; V: TRBV12-3/TRBV12-4; D: -; J: TRBJ1-1; CDR3: CASSVGRSTEAFF; DNA: TGTGCCAGCAGTGTCGGGAGATCAACTGAAGCTTTCTTT
size: few; length: 14; V: TRBV12-3/TRBV12-4; D: TRBD1; J: TRBJ2-1; CDR3: CASRDRVLYNEQFF; DNA: TGTGCCAGCAGAGACAGGGTACTCTACAATGAGCAGTTCTTC
size: -; length: 14; V: TRBV3-1; D: -; J: TRBJ1-6; CDR3: CASSQRGGDSPLHF; DNA: TGTGCCAGCAGCCAGAGGGGTGGCGATTCACCCCTCCACTTT
size: few; length: 15; V: TRBV15; D: -; J: TRBJ2-5; CDR3: CATSRTPGPQETQYF; DNA: TGTGCCACCAGCAGAACACCCGGGCCTCAAGAGACCCAGTACTTC
size: -; length: 16; V: TRBV7-2; D: TRBD2; J: TRBJ2-1; CDR3: CASSIPLAGGVHEQFF; DNA: TGTGCCAGCAGCATCCCACTAGCGGGGGGGGTGCATGAGCAGTTCTTC
size: few; length: 16; V: TRBV2; D: TRBD1; J: TRBJ1-5; CDR3: CASSEANRDRNQPQHF; DNA: TGTGCCAGCAGTGAAGCTAACCGGGACAGAAATCAGCCCCAGCATTTT